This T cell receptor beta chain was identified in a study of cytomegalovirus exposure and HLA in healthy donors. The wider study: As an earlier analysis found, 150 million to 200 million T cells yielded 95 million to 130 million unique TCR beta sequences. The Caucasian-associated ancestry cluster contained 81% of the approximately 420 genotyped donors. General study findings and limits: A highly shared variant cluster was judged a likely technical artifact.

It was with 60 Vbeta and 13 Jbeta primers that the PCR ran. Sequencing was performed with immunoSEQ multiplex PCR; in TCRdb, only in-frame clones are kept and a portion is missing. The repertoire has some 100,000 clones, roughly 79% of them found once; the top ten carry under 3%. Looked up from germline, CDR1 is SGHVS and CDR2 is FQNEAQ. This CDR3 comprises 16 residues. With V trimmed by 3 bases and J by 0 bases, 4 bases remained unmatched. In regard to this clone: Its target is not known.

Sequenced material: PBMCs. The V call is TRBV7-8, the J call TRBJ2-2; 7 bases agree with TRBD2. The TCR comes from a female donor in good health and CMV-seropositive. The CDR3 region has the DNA TGTGCCAGCAGCTTCGCCGGACTAGCGAACACCGGGGAGCTGTTTTTT. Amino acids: CASSFAGLANTGELFF.